One sample yielded the 16 T cell receptor beta chains listed below, sequenced in a study of blood T cell repertoires in COVID-19. Generated by immunoSEQ multiplex PCR, the TCRdb table keeps only in-frame clones and is missing some. The sample holds around 68,000 clones, around 80% seen once. The sequencing sample was made of peripheral blood. These receptors were obtained from a human donor in a cohort sampled during active COVID-19.

This clone is categorized as medium-sized. This sequence joins TRBV9 and TRBJ2-7; the match to TRBD2 covers 7 bases. This CDR3 has 14 amino acids. CDR1 is SGDLS and CDR2 is YYNGEE in the germline V gene. Trimming removed 2 bases from V and 2 bases from J; junction bases left unmatched: 4. The CDR3 region is CASSVTSAPYEQYF. In DNA, the CDR3 is TGTGCCAGCAGCGTCACTAGCGCGCCCTACGAGCAGTACTTC.

The rearrangement uses TRBV14 and TRBJ2-3; perhaps TRBD2 as D (6 bases). Deletions cut 3 bases from V and 2 bases from J, with 12 bases between. CDR1 is SGHDN, CDR2 FVKESK, per germline. The CDR3 runs 15 residues. This chain's CDR3 is CASSHLSGTTDTQYF. The DNA of the CDR3 is TGTGCCAGCAGCCATCTTAGCGGAACCACAGATACGCAGTATTTT.

This rearrangement joins TRBV6-5 to TRBJ2-4, with 7 bases fitting TRBD1. CDR1 is MNHEY and CDR2 is SVGAGI in the germline V gene. The length of the CDR3 is 15 residues. The V and J ends lost 7 bases and 6 bases, in that order; junction bases with no gene match: 12. The CDR3 DNA reads as TGTGCCAGCATGCAGGACCAACAGGGGTTAAACATTCAGTACTTC. Amino acid sequence: CASMQDQQGLNIQYF.

This clone was detected a few times. This chain joins TRBV4-1 and TRBJ1-3; the D is unclear. Germline loops: CDR1 MGHRA, CDR2 YSYEKL. The V end lost 0 bases, the J end lost 7 bases, and 7 bases lay between the germline ends. The CDR3 runs to 13 residues. The CDR3 DNA is TGCGCCAGCAGCCAAGATCGGAGGAACACCATATATTTT. Translation: CASSQDRRNTIYF.

The chain couples TRBV11-2 to TRBJ2-7; tentatively, D is TRBD1 (5 bases). CDR3 size: 13 residues. Trimming removed 2 bases at V and 2 bases at J, with 7 bases between. CDR1 SGHAT and CDR2 FQNNGV come from the germline V gene. DNA for the CDR3: TGTGCCAGCAGCTTAACAGGCACCTACGAGCAGTACTTC. Residues: CASSLTGTYEQYF.

The chain is built from TRBV18 and TRBJ2-5, with D perhaps TRBD2 (6 bases). Germline V gene data show CDR1 as KGHSH and CDR2 as LQKENI. The ends were cut back, 6 bases at V and 1 base at J, with 9 bases in the middle. CDR3 length: 13 amino acids. The CDR3: CASSGSTQETQYF. Here the CDR3 DNA reads TGTGCCAGCTCCGGGAGTACCCAAGAGACCCAGTACTTC.

V and J are TRBV6-2 or TRBV6-3 and TRBJ1-2, with TRBD1 matching 7 bases. Looked up from germline, CDR1 is MNHEY and CDR2 is SVGEGT. J gave up 4 bases and V 5 bases, and 4 bases lay outside the gene matches. The CDR3 extends over 13 amino acids. The CDR3 bases are TGTGCCAGCAGTCCGACAGGGATCTATGGCTACACCTTC. This translates into CASSPTGIYGYTF.

The V and J genes are TRBV27 and TRBJ2-3, with 9 bases fitting TRBD1. The ends lost 7 bases at V and 4 bases at J; junction bases unmatched: 6. Germline CDR1 and CDR2: MNHEY and SMNVEV (reference sequence). This CDR3 spans 14 amino acids. As DNA, the CDR3 is TGTGCCAGCAAGGGACAGGGTCCCTCAGATACGCAGTATTTT. Its translation: CASKGQGPSDTQYF.

The table lists this clone with a few counts. V gene TRBV6-2 or TRBV6-3 combines with J gene TRBJ2-7; tentatively, D is TRBD2 (6 bases). The CDR3 is made up of 18 amino acids. Germline V CDR1 and CDR2: MNHEY, SVGEGT. Between the trimmed V and J ends, which lost 4 bases and 4 bases, there was a span of 26 bases. The CDR3 DNA follows: TGTGCCAGCAGTTCCCGGGACTCTACACAAGGCGGGATGTACGAGCAGTACTTC. Its protein is CASSSRDSTQGGMYEQYF.

The rearrangement joins TRBV7-3 to TRBJ2-1; TRBD2 agrees at 9 bases. This CDR3 is built from 14 residues. Germline trimming cut 5 bases from V and 7 bases from J; bases unmatched to any gene: 6. The germline V gene encodes CDR1 SGHTA and CDR2 FQGTGA. The CDR3 bases are TGTGCCAGCAGCCAAAGGGGACTAGCAAATGAGCAGTTCTTC. Protein sequence: CASSQRGLANEQFF.

V gene TRBV7-9 combines with J gene TRBJ2-2, with D unclear. CDR1 SEHNR and CDR2 FQNEAQ come from the germline V gene (reference sequence). Trimming cost V 6 bases and J 2 bases, with 4 bases left between them. This CDR3 is 12 amino acids long. The CDR3 region has the DNA TGTGCCAGCAGTTATAACACCGGGGAGCTGTTTTTT. Encoded protein: CASSYNTGELFF.

The J gene is TRBJ1-5, the V gene TRBV28; possibly TRBD1 for D (5 bases). V dropped 5 bases and J dropped 6 bases, with 14 bases sitting between them. The germline gives CDR1 MDHEN, CDR2 SYDVKM. The CDR3 runs 14 residues. Here the CDR3 DNA reads TGTGCCAGCAGTACTAATTCAAGGGGTCAGCCCCAGCATTTT. Protein product: CASSTNSRGQPQHF.

The gene calls are TRBV5-8 and TRBJ1-1; maybe TRBD1 (5 bases). The CDR3 is 15 amino acids. The V and J ends lost 3 bases and 6 bases respectively, with 18 bases between them. The germline CDR1 and CDR2 sequences are SGHTS and YDEGEE. CDR3 DNA sequence: TGTGCCAGCAGCTCCTCACCAGGGAGGTTGGCTGAAGCTTTCTTT. It is translated as CASSSSPGRLAEAFF.

This clone was counted between two and nine times. The genes are TRBV2 and TRBJ2-7, with 7 bases lining up with TRBD1. CDR1 and CDR2 from the germline V gene are SNHLY and FYNNEI. This CDR3 spans 15 amino acids. The trim removed 4 bases at V and 2 bases at J, leaving 8 bases unmatched. CDR3 residues: CASSGTGLGTYEQYF. The CDR3 DNA reads as TGTGCCAGCAGTGGGACAGGCCTAGGCACCTACGAGCAGTACTTC. Based on the CDR3 plus reference TRBV2 and TRBJ2-7, the full variable domain is EPEVTQTPSHQVTQMGQEVILRCVPISNHLYFYWYRQILGQKVEFLVSFYNNEISEKSEIFDDQFSVERPDGSNFTLKIRSTKLEDSAMYFCASSGTGLGTYEQYFGPGTRLTVT.

This chain uses TRBV28 with TRBJ2-5, with 9 bases lining up with TRBD2. The CDR3 runs 16 residues. Germline CDR1 is MDHEN and CDR2 is SYDVKM. V lost 4 bases, J lost 9 bases, and 15 bases stayed unmatched. The CDR3 region is CASSSPLAGFSRAQYF. The CDR3 region has the DNA TGTGCCAGCAGTTCCCCCCTAGCGGGGTTTAGTAGGGCCCAGTACTTC.

The chain carries TRBV9 and TRBJ2-3; maybe TRBD1 (5 bases). This CDR3 is built from 15 residues. Trimming removed 4 bases at V and 0 bases at J, with 12 bases between. Germline CDR1 SGDLS, CDR2 YYNGEE. The CDR3 loop reads CASSQGVTSTDTQYF. CDR3 in DNA: TGTGCCAGCAGCCAAGGGGTAACTAGCACAGATACGCAGTATTTT. Filled out from reference TRBV9 and TRBJ2-3, the complete variable domain reads DSGVTQTPKHLITATGQRVTLRCSPRSGDLSVYWYQQSLDQGLQFLIQYYNGEERAKGNILERFSAQQFPDLHSELNLSSLELGDSALYFCASSQGVTSTDTQYFGPGTRLTVL.